This T cell receptor (beta chain) was obtained from a study of response to subunit inactivated influenza vaccine. Study results and limitations: Authors suggested each seasonal influenza vaccination recruits few new T cells.

A single record per CDR3 protein comes from TCRdb applying MiXCR to the RT-PCR reads. The profile shows fewer than 800,000 distinct CDR3 sequences, around 16% of them singletons. Points on this clonotype: Its specificity is unknown. Possible read error: a much larger clone is one base away.

The CDR3 runs to 12 residues. The source material was PBMCs from blood, sampled roughly 13 days after vaccination. This clonotype was obtained from a man aged 50-59 years who received an inactivated influenza vaccine. The V call is TRBV12-3 or TRBV12-4, the J call TRBJ2-5; TRBD1 might be the D (6 bases). CDR3: CTSSNREETQYF. DNA for the CDR3: TGTACCAGCAGCAACAGGGAGGAGACCCAGTACTTC.